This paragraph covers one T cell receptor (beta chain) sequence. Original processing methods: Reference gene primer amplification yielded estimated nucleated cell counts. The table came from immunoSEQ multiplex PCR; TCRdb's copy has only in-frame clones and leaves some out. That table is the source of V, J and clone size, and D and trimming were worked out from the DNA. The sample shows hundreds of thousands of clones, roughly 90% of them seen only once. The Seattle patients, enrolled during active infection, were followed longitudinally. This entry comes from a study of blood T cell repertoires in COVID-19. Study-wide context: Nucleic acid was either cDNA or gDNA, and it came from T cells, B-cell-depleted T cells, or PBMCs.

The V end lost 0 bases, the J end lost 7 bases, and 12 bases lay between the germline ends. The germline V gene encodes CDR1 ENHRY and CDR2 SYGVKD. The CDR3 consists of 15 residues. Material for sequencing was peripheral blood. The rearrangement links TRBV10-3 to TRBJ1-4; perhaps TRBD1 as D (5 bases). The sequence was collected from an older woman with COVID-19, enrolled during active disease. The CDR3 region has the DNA TGTGCCATCAGTGAGTCGAAACCGGGGGGTGAAAAACTGTTTTTT. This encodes CAISESKPGGEKLFF.